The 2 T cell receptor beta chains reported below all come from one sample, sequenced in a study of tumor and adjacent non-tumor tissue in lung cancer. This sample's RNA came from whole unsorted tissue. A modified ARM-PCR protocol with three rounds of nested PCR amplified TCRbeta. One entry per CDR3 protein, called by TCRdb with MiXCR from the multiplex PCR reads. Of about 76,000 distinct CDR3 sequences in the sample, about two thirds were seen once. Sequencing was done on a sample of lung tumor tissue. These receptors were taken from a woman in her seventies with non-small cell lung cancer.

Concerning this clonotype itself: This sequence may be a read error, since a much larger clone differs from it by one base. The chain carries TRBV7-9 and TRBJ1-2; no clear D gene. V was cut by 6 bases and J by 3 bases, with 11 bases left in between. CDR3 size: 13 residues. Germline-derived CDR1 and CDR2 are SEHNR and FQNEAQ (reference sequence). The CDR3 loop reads CASSGWTDYGYTF. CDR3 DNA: TGTGCCAGCAGTGGGTGGACGGACTATGGCTACACCTTC.

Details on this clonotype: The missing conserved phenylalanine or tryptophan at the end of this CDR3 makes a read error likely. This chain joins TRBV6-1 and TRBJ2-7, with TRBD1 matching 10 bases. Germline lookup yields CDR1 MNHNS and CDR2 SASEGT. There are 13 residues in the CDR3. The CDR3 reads CTSTDRGSYEQYL. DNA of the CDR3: TGTACCAGCACGGACAGGGGGTCCTACGAGCAGTACTTA.